This T cell receptor (beta chain) was recorded in a study of T cell therapy after organ transplantation. About the study: Short-term post-therapy samples: blood collected 4 to 8 weeks after completing therapy.

Study outcomes and limitations: Antirejection and antiviral medication effects could not be assessed. Post-therapy reconstitution appeared to include transferred and endogenous clonotypes.

The V end was cut by 2 bases, the J end by 0 bases, with 8 bases between. Germline V lookup: CDR1 MNHEY, CDR2 SVGAGI. The CDR3 runs 16 residues. TCRdb keeps only in-frame clones here, not all; method: immunoSEQ multiplex PCR. The sample records 15,000 to 20,000 clones, around 81% being singletons. Stated time point: 4-8 weeks after completion of therapy. As to this clone: Its antigen is as yet unknown.

The sequences come from CD8+ T cells from blood, collected after autologous CMV-specific T cell therapy. The rearrangement joins TRBV6-5 to TRBJ2-6; TRBD2 is a possible D gene (5 bases). The sequence derives from a human patient who had received a solid organ transplant and had CMV disease. The T cells may come from the graft donor. In nucleotides, the CDR3 is TGTGCCAGCAGTTACGCGGGTTTCTCTGGGGCCAACGTCCTGACTTTC. This codes for CASSYAGFSGANVLTF.